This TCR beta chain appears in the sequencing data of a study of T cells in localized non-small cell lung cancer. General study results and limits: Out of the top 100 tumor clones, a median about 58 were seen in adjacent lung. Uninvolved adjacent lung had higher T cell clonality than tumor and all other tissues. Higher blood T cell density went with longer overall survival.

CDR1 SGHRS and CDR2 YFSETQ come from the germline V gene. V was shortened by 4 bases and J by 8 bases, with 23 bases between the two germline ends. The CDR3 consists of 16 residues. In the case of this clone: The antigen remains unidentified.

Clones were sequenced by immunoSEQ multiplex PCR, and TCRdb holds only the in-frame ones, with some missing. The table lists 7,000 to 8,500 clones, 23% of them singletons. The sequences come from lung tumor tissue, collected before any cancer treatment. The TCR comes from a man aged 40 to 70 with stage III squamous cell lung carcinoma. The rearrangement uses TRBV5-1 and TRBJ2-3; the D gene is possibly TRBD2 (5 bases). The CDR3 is CASSPLSGTEGGTQYF. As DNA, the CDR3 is TGCGCCAGCAGCCCCCTGTCGGGCACAGAGGGCGGTACGCAGTATTTT.